This section outlines one T cell receptor beta chain sequence together with its context. The PCR had 60 Vbeta and 13 Jbeta primers. Sequencing used immunoSEQ multiplex PCR; TCRdb keeps in-frame clones, though not all of them. This table holds some 140,000 clones, 60% to 85% found once. The CDR3 runs to 10 residues. The germline V gene has CDR1 DFQATT and CDR2 SNEGSKA (reference sequence). Trimming removed 8 bases at V and 3 bases at J, with 6 bases between. This record belongs to a study of cytomegalovirus exposure and HLA in healthy donors. The receptor's source is a woman between 18 and 30 years old in good health and CMV-seronegative. The specimen sequenced was PBMCs. This sequence joins TRBV20-1 and TRBJ2-3; no reliable D call. CDR3 bases: TGCAGTTCAGTAACAGATACGCAGTATTTT. This codes for CSSVTDTQYF.